Following are 32 T cell receptor beta chains from one sample sequenced in a study of CD8+ T cells in alopecia areata. RNA extraction and reverse transcription yielded cDNA as sequencing template. The protocol was immunoSEQ multiplex PCR, while the TCRdb copy is restricted to in-frame clones and leaves out a portion. The sample lists about 260,000 clones; 60% were seen once. The sample's treatment: oral pan-JAK inhibitor, 5-10 mg twice daily. The sample in question was CD4+ T cells sorted from blood, obtained between weeks 51 and 54, from a patient treated with tofacitinib. These receptors all come from a human donor with alopecia areata.

The rearrangement links TRBV29-1 to TRBJ2-5; the D gene is possibly TRBD1 (5 bases). Trimming left V 4 bases short and J 4 bases short, with 16 bases between. This CDR3 comprises 14 residues. Germline lookup yields CDR1 SQVTM and CDR2 ANQGSEA. The DNA for the CDR3 is TGCAGCGTTGCCATAGGACACTCGGGAGAGACCCAGTACTTC. Protein sequence: CSVAIGHSGETQYF.

V and J are TRBV5-1 and TRBJ2-3; 9 bases are shared with TRBD2. Losses at the gene ends were 6 bases for V and 2 bases for J; bases not matched to a gene: 7. The germline V gene has CDR1 SGHRS and CDR2 YFSETQ. CDR3 size: 15 residues. This chain's CDR3 is CASNLAGGITDTQYF. The CDR3 nucleotides are TGCGCCAGCAATCTTGCGGGGGGGATCACAGATACGCAGTATTTT.

This chain links TRBV7-9 with TRBJ2-5; D ambiguous. Trimming stripped 4 bases from V and 5 bases from J, with 11 bases between. There are 13 residues in the CDR3. Germline CDR1 SEHNR, CDR2 FQNEAQ (reference sequence). CDR3 DNA: TGTGCCAGCAGCTCCGACCCCTCGGAGACCCAGTACTTC. Residues: CASSSDPSETQYF.

The chain recombines TRBV6-5 with TRBJ2-4; 8 nucleotides line up with TRBD2. Looked up from germline, CDR1 is MNHEY and CDR2 is SVGAGI. The CDR3 contains 14 residues. V lost 7 bases to trimming and J lost 7 bases; unmatched junction nucleotides: 9. The CDR3 protein is CASNSGGTLNIQYF. The CDR3, as DNA: TGTGCCAGCAACTCGGGGGGGACCCTGAACATTCAGTACTTC.

This clone was picked up one time. The genes are TRBV29-1 and TRBJ2-5; 9 bases map to TRBD2. V lost 4 bases to trimming and J lost 5 bases; unmatched junction nucleotides: 2. This CDR3 region has 12 residues. Germline CDR1 SQVTM, CDR2 ANQGSEA. This CDR3 reads CSVVSGRETQYF. CDR3 nucleotide sequence: TGCAGCGTTGTAAGCGGGAGGGAGACCCAGTACTTC.

V gene TRBV10-2 combines with J gene TRBJ2-5; TRBD1 matches 7 bases. Germline V gene sequence: CDR1 WSHSY, CDR2 SAAADI. The V gene end was trimmed by 6 bases and the J gene end by 5 bases; junction bases not matched to a gene: 6. The CDR3 is 13 amino acids. The CDR3 region has the DNA TGCGCCAGCAGCCGGGACAGAACGGAGACCCAGTACTTC. Amino acid sequence: CASSRDRTETQYF.

This chain connects TRBV6-5 to TRBJ1-6; tentative D call: TRBD1 (5 bases). Trimming stripped 7 bases from V and 7 bases from J, with 14 bases between. Germline V gives CDR1 MNHEY, CDR2 SVGAGI. This CDR3 is built from 14 residues. CDR3 in DNA: TGTGCCAGCACCCTGGGACTCGGGAATTCACCCCTCCACTTT. Its translation is CASTLGLGNSPLHF.

The J gene is TRBJ2-7, the V gene TRBV25-1; D gene unclear. CDR1 is MGHDK, CDR2 SYGVNS, per germline. Trimming stripped 6 bases from V and 2 bases from J, with 8 bases between. This CDR3 has 12 residues. The CDR3 sequence is CASSRHTYEQYF. The CDR3 coding sequence is TGTGCCAGCAGCAGACATACCTACGAGCAGTACTTC.

This chain connects TRBV6-5 to TRBJ1-6; D might be TRBD1 (5 bases). Germline V CDR1 and CDR2: MNHEY, SVGAGI. The CDR3 length is 15 residues. The V gene lost 6 bases and the J gene lost 7 bases, with 16 bases spanning the gap. The CDR3: CASRRAGYRNSPLHF. The CDR3 DNA sequence: TGTGCCAGCAGACGGGCAGGGTATCGCAATTCACCCCTCCACTTT.

The rearrangement joins TRBV9 to TRBJ1-6; 9 bases align to TRBD1. CDR3 size: 15 residues. The ends lost 4 bases at V and 5 bases at J; junction bases unmatched: 4. Germline V gene sequence: CDR1 SGDLS, CDR2 YYNGEE. CDR3 sequence: CASSSWTGDNSPLHF. The CDR3 DNA is TGTGCCAGCAGCTCCTGGACAGGGGATAATTCACCCCTCCACTTT.

This clone showed up just a few times. This CDR3 is CASSEFAAGANTGELFF. The CDR3 DNA is TGTGCCAGCAGTGAGTTTGCAGCGGGAGCTAACACCGGGGAGCTGTTTTTT. The genes are TRBV25-1 and TRBJ2-2; 8 bases are a match to TRBD2. Per the germline V gene, CDR1 is MGHDK and CDR2 is SYGVNS. The CDR3 has 17 amino acids. The ends lost 3 bases at V and 2 bases at J; junction bases unmatched: 8.

The CDR3 nucleotides are TGTGCCAGCAGCTCAGGGGATATCCCTCCAGACATTCAGTACTTC. The encoded protein is CASSSGDIPPDIQYF. The chain links TRBV7-9 to TRBJ2-4; D is possibly TRBD1 (6 bases). The CDR3 runs to 15 residues. In germline, CDR1 is SEHNR, CDR2 FQNEAQ (reference sequence). Trimming removed 4 bases at V and 8 bases at J, with 18 bases between. Full variable domain (missing parts from reference TRBV7-9 and TRBJ2-4): DTGVSQNPRHKITKRGQNVTFRCDPISEHNRLYWYRQTLGQGPEFLTYFQNEAQLEKSRLLSDRFSAERPKGSFSTLEIQRTEQGDSAMYLCASSSGDIPPDIQYFGAGTRLSVL.

The chain has TRBV29-1 and TRBJ2-2; TRBD1 matches 9 bases. The junction had 10 bases not matched to a gene; V was cut back by 6 bases and J by 2 bases. Per germline, CDR1 SQVTM and CDR2 ANQGSEA. The CDR3 is 16 amino acids. Here the CDR3 DNA reads TGCAGCGTGACTTTCGCGGGACAGGGAAACACCGGGGAGCTGTTTTTT. Translated, it gives CSVTFAGQGNTGELFF.

The chain combines TRBV30 with TRBJ2-2, with D uncertain. From germline, CDR1 is GTSNPN and CDR2 SVGIG (reference sequence). V was shortened by 4 bases and J by 5 bases, with 8 bases between the two germline ends. This CDR3 has 12 amino acids. CDR3 amino acids: CAWKGSTGELFF. DNA for the CDR3: TGTGCCTGGAAAGGGTCGACCGGGGAGCTGTTTTTT.

The J gene is TRBJ2-1, the V gene TRBV10-3, with TRBD2 matching over 10 bases. V shed 0 bases, J shed 7 bases, and the junction held 3 bases outside the gene matches. Per the germline V gene, CDR1 is ENHRY and CDR2 is SYGVKD. The CDR3 contains 15 residues. CDR3 bases: TGTGCCATCAGTGAGTCGGCTAGCGGGAGAAATGAGCAGTTCTTC. Protein: CAISESASGRNEQFF.

The count of this clone is one. The gene calls are TRBV27 and TRBJ1-2; TRBD1 agrees at 10 bases. Germline-derived CDR1 and CDR2 are MNHEY and SMNVEV (reference sequence). With 6 bases clipped from V and 6 bases from J, the junction kept 7 bases outside the gene matches. This CDR3 contains 14 residues. CDR3 sequence (DNA): TGTGCCAGCAGGTTGACAGGGGGCGCTCATGGCTACACCTTC. Translated, it gives CASRLTGGAHGYTF.

The chain links TRBV30 to TRBJ2-3; TRBD2 aligns across 12 bases. J lost 4 bases, V lost 8 bases, and 7 bases had no gene match. Germline V gene lookup returns CDR1 GTSNPN and CDR2 SVGIG (reference sequence). The CDR3 spans 14 residues. The chain's CDR3 is CARASGGAPDTQYF. In DNA form, the CDR3 reads TGTGCCCGGGCTAGCGGGGGGGCCCCAGATACGCAGTATTTT.

The chain joins TRBV5-1 to TRBJ2-7; possible D gene TRBD2, 5 bases. Trimming pared 4 bases from V and 3 bases from J, leaving 11 bases between. Per germline, CDR1 SGHRS and CDR2 YFSETQ. The CDR3 length is 13 residues. CDR3 sequence (DNA): TGCGCCAGCAGCCCGGGATCCATCTACGAGCAGTACTTC. Its translation is CASSPGSIYEQYF.

This chain's CDR3 is CASSVDSGGYNEQFF. The CDR3 DNA is TGTGCCAGCAGCGTAGACAGCGGGGGCTACAATGAGCAGTTCTTC. The chain recombines TRBV9 with TRBJ2-1; 8 bases are shared with TRBD2. CDR3 length: 15 residues. The germline gives CDR1 SGDLS, CDR2 YYNGEE. The trim removed 0 bases at V and 3 bases at J, leaving 2 bases unmatched.

The chain combines TRBV5-1 with TRBJ2-7; the match to TRBD2 covers 7 bases. Germline assignment: CDR1 SGHRS and CDR2 YFSETQ. V was pared by 3 bases and J by 3 bases, with 6 bases of the junction left unmatched. The CDR3 extends over 14 amino acids. The CDR3 DNA reads TGCGCCAGCAGCTCGGGCGGGGGTCTCTACGAGCAGTACTTC. Translation gives CASSSGGGLYEQYF.

The chain is built from TRBV29-1 and TRBJ1-1, with D possibly being TRBD1 (6 bases). Germline V gene data show CDR1 as SQVTM and CDR2 as ANQGSEA. This CDR3 contains 11 residues. The V and J ends lost 6 bases and 7 bases respectively, with 12 bases between them. For the CDR3, the DNA is TGCAGCGTAAACAGGGAGCGTGAAGCTTTCTTT. It is translated as CSVNREREAFF.

The V gene is TRBV7-9, the J gene TRBJ2-7; D possibly corresponds to TRBD2 (6 bases). This CDR3 has 14 amino acids. The V gene lost 1 base and the J gene lost 11 bases, with 18 bases spanning the gap. Germline lookup yields CDR1 SEHNR and CDR2 FQNEAQ (reference sequence). In DNA, the CDR3 is TGTGCCAGCAGCTTAGACTCGGGACTCCTTAAGGAGTACTTC. It encodes CASSLDSGLLKEYF.

This chain joins TRBV2 and TRBJ2-7, with a weak D call TRBD2 (6 bases). The CDR3 sequence is 14 residues long. CDR1 SNHLY and CDR2 FYNNEI come from the germline V gene. Trimming pared 6 bases from V and 2 bases from J, leaving 14 bases between. CDR3 sequence reads: CASSGGPLTYEQYF. The CDR3 nucleotides read TGTGCCAGCAGCGGAGGGCCGTTGACCTACGAGCAGTACTTC. The entire variable domain, with the rest obtained from reference TRBV2 and TRBJ2-7, is as follows: EPEVTQTPSHQVTQMGQEVILRCVPISNHLYFYWYRQILGQKVEFLVSFYNNEISEKSEIFDDQFSVERPDGSNFTLKIRSTKLEDSAMYFCASSGGPLTYEQYFGPGTRLTVT.

The V gene is TRBV27, the J gene TRBJ1-5; possible D gene TRBD1, 5 bases. Germline loops: CDR1 MNHEY, CDR2 SMNVEV (reference sequence). V shed 2 bases and J shed 6 bases, with 11 bases lying between them. The CDR3 covers 14 residues. The CDR3 loop reads CASSLMSGRQPQHF. The CDR3 bases are TGTGCCAGCAGTTTAATGTCAGGGCGTCAGCCCCAGCATTTT.

For this clone: A much larger clone differs from this one at a single base, so this may be a read error. Within the sample, other DNA sequences also encode this same CDR3. The rearrangement joins TRBV5-6 to TRBJ1-1; D possibly corresponds to TRBD1 (6 bases). Trimming left V 4 bases short and J 1 base short, with 8 bases between. Germline CDR1 is SGHDT and CDR2 is YYEEEE. The CDR3 is made up of 13 amino acids. CDR3 bases: TGTGCCAGCAGCCTGGACAGGAACACTGAAGCTTTCTTT. Its protein is CASSLDRNTEAFF.

About this clone: Other DNA sequences in the same sample also yield this CDR3. The chain uses TRBV2 and TRBJ1-5, with D unresolved. V was clipped by 5 bases and J by 5 bases, with 4 bases between them. The CDR3 sequence is 11 residues long. Per germline, CDR1 SNHLY and CDR2 FYNNEI. Written as DNA, the CDR3 is TGTGCCAGCAGTCGGGATCAGCCCCAGCATTTT. Translated, it gives CASSRDQPQHF.

V gene TRBV5-1 combines with J gene TRBJ1-1, with D possibly TRBD1 on 6 matching bases. Germline V lookup: CDR1 SGHRS, CDR2 YFSETQ. The CDR3 has 14 amino acids. Trimming left V 4 bases short and J 0 bases short, with 10 bases between. In DNA form, the CDR3 reads TGCGCCAGCAGCCACAGGGCTATGAACACTGAAGCTTTCTTT. Its protein is CASSHRAMNTEAFF.

The genes are TRBV10-3 and TRBJ1-1; 7 bases map to TRBD1. Germline CDR1 is ENHRY and CDR2 is SYGVKD. V shed 5 bases, J shed 6 bases, and the junction held 12 bases outside the gene matches. The CDR3 covers 15 residues. The CDR3 nucleotides are TGTGCCATCAGTTCTTCCGGGACAGAGTATGCTGAAGCTTTCTTT. Amino acid sequence: CAISSSGTEYAEAFF.

The rearrangement joins TRBV4-3 to TRBJ1-2; D is ambiguous. The V gene lost 0 bases and the J gene lost 3 bases, with 8 bases spanning the gap. CDR1 is LGHNA, CDR2 YSLEER, per germline. The CDR3 is 14 amino acids. The chain's CDR3 is CASSQDPRYYGYTF. CDR3 nucleotides: TGCGCCAGCAGCCAAGATCCCCGATACTATGGCTACACCTTC.

The chain has TRBV30 and TRBJ1-2, with D possibly matching TRBD1 (6 bases). The CDR3 is made up of 12 amino acids. Between the trimmed V and J ends, which lost 8 bases and 4 bases, there was a span of 14 bases. The V gene's germline CDR1 is GTSNPN and CDR2 SVGIG (reference sequence). CDR3 DNA sequence: TGTGCCAGACAGGAAACCCTCTATGGCTACACCTTC. This codes for CARQETLYGYTF.

The count of this clone is one. This chain uses TRBV9 with TRBJ2-1, with TRBD2 matching over 7 bases. The CDR3 covers 16 residues. J gave up 5 bases and V 6 bases, and 14 bases lay outside the gene matches. Germline-derived CDR1 and CDR2 are SGDLS and YYNGEE. CDR3 sequence: CASTPSPAGVNNEQFF. In DNA, the CDR3 is TGTGCCAGCACCCCTTCCCCCGCGGGGGTCAACAATGAGCAGTTCTTC.

The chain carries TRBV15 and TRBJ2-3; D not certain. Germline values: CDR1 LNHNV, CDR2 YYDKDF (reference sequence). This CDR3 has 13 residues. The V gene lost 0 bases and the J gene lost 5 bases, with 6 bases spanning the gap. CDR3 region: CATSRDFGDTQYF. The CDR3 coding sequence is TGTGCCACCAGCAGAGATTTTGGAGATACGCAGTATTTT.